This record covers a single TCR beta chain. Participants were aged roughly 18 to 90 years, lived in some 23 US areas, and enrolled virtually. This sample is part of a study of blood T cell repertoires in COVID-19. For the study at large: T cells, B-cell-depleted T cells, or PBMCs provided the cDNA or gDNA that served as material.

V was trimmed by 1 base and J by 4 bases, leaving 13 bases between them. The length of the CDR3 is 15 residues. The germline CDR1 and CDR2 sequences are SGHDN and FVKESK. Under the authors' procedure: Amplification of reference gene primers provided the estimated nucleated cell counts. The table came from immunoSEQ multiplex PCR; TCRdb's copy has only in-frame clones and leaves some out. D and trimming come from the DNA, and the V and J calls and clone size come from that table. The repertoire consists of around 250,000 clones, with about 90% occurring once and the leading ten covering approximately 1.3%.

The chain is built from TRBV14 and TRBJ2-5; possibly TRBD1 for D (6 bases). This receptor was obtained from a human donor in a cohort exposed to, infected with or recovered from COVID-19 (not recorded which). The donor label of this sample is uncertain. The sequencing input was PBMCs or T cells enriched from blood (not recorded which). In nucleotides, the CDR3 is TGTGCCAGCAGCCAAGTACAGGGCGCTTCAGAGACCCAGTACTTC. Translated, it gives CASSQVQGASETQYF. Full variable domain (rest looked up from reference TRBV14 and TRBJ2-5): EAGVTQFPSHSVIEKGQTVTLRCDPISGHDNLYWYRRVMGKEIKFLLHFVKESKQDESGMPNNRFLAERTGGTYSTLKVQPAELEDSGVYFCASSQVQGASETQYFGPGTRLLVL.